This T cell receptor beta chain came from a study of cytomegalovirus exposure and HLA in healthy donors. This clone was found a few times. This CDR3 is 13 amino acids long. Trimming pared 2 bases from V and 6 bases from J, leaving 13 bases between. Looked up from germline, CDR1 is SQVTM and CDR2 is ANQGSEA. The PCR used 60 Vbeta and 13 Jbeta primers. The assay was immunoSEQ multiplex PCR, and TCRdb's table has in-frame clones only and misses some. The sample has 130,000 to 150,000 clones; 65% to 80% are singletons. The sample consisted of PBMCs. The V gene is TRBV29-1, the J gene TRBJ1-2; tentative D call: TRBD1 (5 bases). This clonotype was sampled from a woman aged 40 to 50 in good health and CMV-seronegative. CDR3 sequence: CSVEPLIQDGYTF. The CDR3 bases are TGCAGCGTTGAACCCCTCATACAGGATGGCTACACCTTC.